A single TCR beta chain is shown here with its context. Its antigen target is currently unknown. At one of its ends the junction is not consistent with the germline gene, which may arise from a read error. This sample is drawn from a study of identical twins (dated by TCRdb to the mid-2010s). About the study as a whole: The study deep-sequenced TCR alpha and beta repertoires from monozygotic twins, unrelated adults of various ages and cord blood to test whether fetal clonotypes persist. To rule out contamination, replicate twin experiments were performed at different times with different library preparation protocols.

Every donor in the study was a healthy Caucasian. The twin cohort consisted of three pairs of female monozygotic twins, all aged about 18 to 29 years. Positive isolation kits from Invitrogen were used to isolate the CD4+ and CD8+ T cell populations. The CDR3 spans 15 residues, from the cysteine through the phenylalanine. Just CDR3 DNA is preserved here, 45 bases in frame from base 1. Summary of the overall study and its limitations: Zero-insertion analyses could be partly confounded by invariant T cells such as MAIT and iNKT, although diverse VJ usage argued against such confounding for most clonotypes. Because the same donors could not be followed over many years, conclusions were based on cross-sectional statistical analysis. Excess twin sharing in beta out-of-frame sequences was weaker because fewer shared sequences lowered the signal-to-noise ratio. Compared with coincidental sharing between unrelated individuals, an excess of low generation-probability sequences was observed among out-of-frame TCR alpha sequences shared between twins. Out-of-frame TCR alpha sharing in monozygotic twins was systematically underestimated by recombination models, whereas sharing between unrelated individuals was in agreement with the recombination models. Abundant cord blood beta clonotypes had fewer insertions, young adult naive repertoires showed a similar but weaker trend, and memory repertoires showed no such trend.

The receptor library was made with 5' RACE. TCRdb names Illumina HiSeq 2000 as the instrument used. Template switching introduced a universal primer binding site; the final cDNA contained a unique molecular identifier, enabling accurate counting of TCR cDNA molecules. First-strand cDNA for TCR alpha and beta chains was synthesized from specific primers in the conserved constant-segment region. To control for contamination, each cDNA library was double barcoded with a SMART-Mk sample barcode plus Illumina barcodes. Two successive PCR steps introduced TruSeq adapter sequences along with Illumina sample barcodes. TCR alpha and beta cDNA libraries were sequenced on the Illumina HiSeq platform with custom primers. The paper's data handling went like this. MiGEC was used to process raw reads and extract unique molecular identifiers, and MiXCR was used to find CDR3 positions. Recombination models were inferred per individual with the repgenHMM and IGoR tools using an EM algorithm. The tcR package in R was used for shared clonotype analysis, with sharing normalized by the product of cloneset sizes. To study raw recombination free of thymic and clonal selection effects, out-of-frame nonproductive sequences were analyzed. The public reads were quality trimmed at Q25 with fastp and then assembled into clones with MiXCR by TCRdb, keeping productive beta chains. Identical CDR3 protein sequences are pooled into one entry, listed with their most common genes and DNA. The V and J calls were not made by the authors but by TCRdb's processing. The sample data list roughly 220,000 distinct CDR3 sequences, and 6% to 7% of these were observed just once. The top ten constitute more than 12% of the sample.

This same sample was also taken into another study, of T cells expressing NK-cell markers. In that second paper, the authors write: Eight or nine donors provided sorted CD3+CD56+NKG2C+, CD3+CD56+NKG2C- and CD3+CD56-NKG2C+ T-cell subsets, whose TCR beta-chain repertoires were profiled. Seven of the eight sequenced donors were HCMV-seropositive and one was HCMV-seronegative. In several experiments an anti-gammadeltaTCR antibody was added to restrict sorting to alphabetaTCR-expressing T cells. In six donors, the dominant CD3+CD56+NKG2C+ clonotypes were found to rank among the top 10 CD8+ clonotypes and to make up about 1.0-8% of CD8+ T cells. Those dominant clonotypes were again the most abundant among CD3+CD56-NKG2C+ cells in a handful of donors, at roughly 25-65%. It remained unclear whether the expanded NKG2C-expressing T cell clones were specific for HCMV antigens. Randomly selected healthy volunteers, three men and five women, were used as the eight sequenced donors. To determine HCMV serostatus, a commercial ELISA kit was used to detect HCMV-specific IgG in serum. MIGEC was used to demultiplex reads and group the reads by UMI, and MiTCR was used to assemble and quantify clonotypes. To exclude erroneous sequences, only TCR cDNA sequences supported by at least two reads were retained. The tcR package was used for downstream repertoire analysis, with clonotypes matched between fractions based on CDR3 nucleotide sequence plus V segment. VDJmatch was used to annotate antigen specificity against VDJdb, with one amino acid substitution in CDR3 permitted.

Sequencing was done on a sample of CD8+ T cells sorted from blood. The rearranged segments are TRBV23-1 and TRBJ2-7; the D call is tentative, TRBD1 or TRBD2, as each matches 5 bases. TRBV23-1 falls under the ORF class, with uncertain function. The receptor comes from a woman aged 18-35 years in good health. The CDR3 protein is CASSQSRDGSDEQYF. The nucleotide sequence reads as follows: TGCGCCAGCAGTCAATCGAGGGACGGCTCCGACGAGCAGTACTTC.